Shown below are 24 T cell receptor beta chains from a single sample sequenced in a study of CD8 T cells in Susac syndrome. Random hexamers served to reverse transcribe roughly 0.45 to 1 ug RNA. TCRdb passed the immunoSEQ multiplex PCR reads through MiXCR, listing each CDR3 protein once. The table shows fewer than 350,000 distinct CDR3 sequences, with about 92% occurring only once. The specimen sequenced was CD4+ T cells from PBMCs. The receptors stem from a human donor with multiple sclerosis.

J is TRBJ1-2 and V is TRBV7-2; no firm D call. Trimming took 0 bases from V and 8 from J, leaving 10 bases between them. Germline V CDR1 and CDR2: SGHTA, FQGNSA. This CDR3 comprises 13 residues. The CDR3 sequence is CASSLADGLGYTF. For the CDR3, the DNA is TGTGCCAGCAGCTTAGCGGACGGTTTAGGCTACACCTTC.

This chain links TRBV18 with TRBJ1-5, with D hard to call. With 4 bases removed from V and 3 bases from J, the gap between germline ends came to 13 bases. The germline CDR1 and CDR2 sequences are KGHSH and LQKENI. The CDR3 consists of 15 residues. CDR3 bases: TGTGCCAGCTCACTGACCGACGGGGACAATCAGCCCCAGCATTTT. Protein: CASSLTDGDNQPQHF.

The rearrangement uses TRBV20-1 and TRBJ1-1; D is possibly TRBD1 (5 bases). The CDR3 is 11 amino acids. Germline V gene sequence: CDR1 DFQATT, CDR2 SNEGSKA (reference sequence). Trimming cost V 3 bases and J 5 bases, with 7 bases left between them. The CDR3 DNA reads TGCAGTGCTAGCAGGGATACTGAAGCTTTCTTT. This gives the protein CSASRDTEAFF.

The chain recombines TRBV20-1 with TRBJ1-5; D unclear. Germline values: CDR1 DFQATT, CDR2 SNEGSKA (reference sequence). This CDR3 has 14 amino acids. Trimming left V 0 bases short and J 4 bases short, with 10 bases between. The CDR3 loop is CSARERGTNQPQHF. The CDR3 DNA follows: TGCAGTGCTAGAGAGCGGGGTACGAATCAGCCCCAGCATTTT.

The table lists this clonotype with a count of one. The chain joins TRBV20-1 to TRBJ2-7, with D possibly being TRBD1 (6 bases). The CDR3 covers 13 residues. Trimming took 6 bases from V and 2 from J, leaving 14 bases between them. The V gene's germline CDR1 is DFQATT and CDR2 SNEGSKA (reference sequence). CDR3: CSALPDSPYEQYF. The CDR3 coding sequence is TGCAGTGCCCTCCCGGACAGTCCCTACGAGCAGTACTTC.

V is TRBV4-1 and J is TRBJ2-5, with D unclear. This CDR3 region has 15 residues. CDR1 is MGHRA and CDR2 is YSYEKL in the germline V gene. Trimming stripped 5 bases from V and 5 bases from J, with 18 bases between. The CDR3 sequence: CASSFGRQGRETQYF. The CDR3 DNA follows: TGCGCCAGCAGCTTTGGAAGACAAGGCCGGGAGACCCAGTACTTC.

The chain has TRBV11-3 and TRBJ2-1; D is unclear. The CDR3 totals 16 residues. Germline loops: CDR1 SGHNT, CDR2 YENEEA. V lost 5 bases to trimming and J lost 2 bases, with 16 bases between them. CDR3 nucleotide sequence: TGTGCCAGCAGCCATCCCCGGGTTCCGGCCTACAATGAGCAGTTCTTC. Translation: CASSHPRVPAYNEQFF.

CDR3 bases: TGTGCCAGCAGCCCTGCCCGAGGTTGGCCGGAGACCCAGTACTTC. Translation: CASSPARGWPETQYF. V gene TRBV7-9 combines with J gene TRBJ2-5; D remains ambiguous. The CDR3 spans 15 residues. CDR1 is SEHNR and CDR2 is FQNEAQ in the germline V gene (reference sequence). Trimming removed 5 bases from V and 5 bases from J, with 18 bases in between.

This chain links TRBV4-1 with TRBJ1-6; D is possibly TRBD1 (6 bases). Looked up from germline, CDR1 is MGHRA and CDR2 is YSYEKL. V shed 1 base and J shed 7 bases, with 14 bases lying between them. The CDR3 covers 16 residues. CDR3 nucleotides: TGCGCCAGCAGCCAAGTCCCCGGGGGCGGGAATTCACCCCTCCACTTT. This sequence encodes CASSQVPGGGNSPLHF.

J is TRBJ2-4 and V is TRBV18; the match to TRBD1 covers 8 bases. The CDR3 consists of 14 residues. The germline gives CDR1 KGHSH, CDR2 LQKENI. V lost 6 bases and J lost 5; bases outside the gene matches: 6. As DNA, the CDR3 is TGTGCCAGCTCGACTCGGGGACAGGAAAACATTCAGTACTTC. It specifies CASSTRGQENIQYF.

The V call is TRBV14, the J call TRBJ2-3, with D perhaps TRBD2 (5 bases). The CDR3 totals 15 residues. The V end lost 4 bases, the J end lost 4 bases, and 15 bases lay between the germline ends. Looked up from germline, CDR1 is SGHDN and CDR2 is FVKESK. CDR3 in amino acids: CASSRHPLVSDTQYF. CDR3 sequence (DNA): TGTGCCAGCAGCCGCCACCCACTAGTTTCAGATACGCAGTATTTT.

This clonotype was observed a few times. The J gene is TRBJ1-1, the V gene TRBV18; no clear D. The length of the CDR3 is 14 residues. Germline lookup yields CDR1 KGHSH and CDR2 LQKENI. Trimming cost V 0 bases and J 0 bases, with 5 bases left between them. CDR3 sequence: CASSPPVLNTEAFF. In DNA, the CDR3 is TGTGCCAGCTCACCACCAGTATTGAACACTGAAGCTTTCTTT.

The chain links TRBV20-1 to TRBJ2-1, with D perhaps matching TRBD2 (6 bases). The CDR3 is 15 amino acids. With 0 bases removed from V and 2 bases from J, the gap between germline ends came to 11 bases. Germline V gives CDR1 DFQATT, CDR2 SNEGSKA (reference sequence). CDR3 DNA: TGCAGTGCTAGAGATCGTCTAGCGACCTACAATGAGCAGTTCTTC. Encoded protein: CSARDRLATYNEQFF.

Points on this clonotype: The junction departs from germline at one end; a sequencing error may be responsible. DNA of the CDR3: TGTCCTACACCGACCATCTTAGAGCCGGGAGCAAGGGAACAGCCCCAGCATTTT. Amino acid sequence: CPTPTILEPGAREQPQHF. V usage is TRBV20-1 and J usage is TRBJ1-5; D is undetermined. Germline loops: CDR1 DFQATT, CDR2 SNEGSKA (reference sequence). The CDR3 has 18 amino acids.

The chain links TRBV5-1 to TRBJ2-7; possibly TRBD2 for D (5 bases). The V gene's germline CDR1 is SGHRS and CDR2 YFSETQ. The V and J ends lost 0 bases and 7 bases respectively, with 23 bases between them. The CDR3 length is 17 residues. The CDR3 DNA is TGCGCCAGCAGCTTGGCCCAGGTTGGGCATCTGACGGGAGAGCAGTACTTC. This translates into CASSLAQVGHLTGEQYF.

V is TRBV20-1 and J is TRBJ2-1; D gene unclear. Germline CDR1 is DFQATT and CDR2 is SNEGSKA (reference sequence). Trimming pared 6 bases from V and 0 bases from J, leaving 6 bases between. The CDR3 loop spans 12 amino acids. The CDR3 DNA reads as TGCAGTGCCGGTAGCTCCTACAATGAGCAGTTCTTC. Translated: CSAGSSYNEQFF.

The chain combines TRBV20-1 with TRBJ1-1; 7 nucleotides align to TRBD1. Germline V lookup: CDR1 DFQATT, CDR2 SNEGSKA (reference sequence). This CDR3 has 11 residues. Trimming cost V 5 bases and J 9 bases; bases outside gene matches: 6. Here the CDR3 DNA reads TGCAGTGCTCCGGACAGGTCTCAAGCTTTCTTT. Encoded protein: CSAPDRSQAFF.

This chain connects TRBV12-3 or TRBV12-4 to TRBJ1-5; a weak D match, TRBD1 (5 bases). CDR3 size: 12 residues. The V and J ends lost 3 bases and 12 bases respectively, with 12 bases between them. Here the CDR3 reads CASSFQGSYQHF. CDR3 DNA sequence: TGTGCCAGCAGTTTCCAGGGAAGTTACCAGCATTTT.

V is TRBV25-1 and J is TRBJ2-3; 8 bases align to TRBD1. Germline assignment: CDR1 MGHDK and CDR2 SYGVNS. J was trimmed by 8 bases and V by 2 bases; bases with no gene match: 9. The CDR3 covers 15 residues. The CDR3 here is CASSESLRQGRTQYF. As DNA, the CDR3 is TGTGCCAGCAGTGAAAGCCTGAGACAGGGGCGTACGCAGTATTTT.

The DNA for the CDR3 is TGTGCCAGCTCACCAGGTAGGGGCCCGAGCAATCAGCCCCAGCATTTT. Translating gives CASSPGRGPSNQPQHF. V and J are TRBV18 and TRBJ1-5; D perhaps matches TRBD1 (5 bases). CDR3 length: 16 residues. Trimming took 2 bases from V and 1 from J, leaving 12 bases between them. Germline CDR1 is KGHSH and CDR2 is LQKENI.

The V call is TRBV6-2 or TRBV6-3, the J call TRBJ1-6, with D perhaps TRBD1 (5 bases). The CDR3 is 12 residues long. V lost 0 bases and J lost 15, with 9 bases in between. Germline V lookup: CDR1 MNHEY, CDR2 SVGEGT. The CDR3 coding sequence is TGTGCCAGCAGTTACTCACCCAGGGTCCTCCACTTT. It yields the protein CASSYSPRVLHF.

This clonotype has a handful of counts. The chain couples TRBV7-9 to TRBJ1-2; 9 bases map to TRBD1. V gave up 2 bases and J gave up 4 bases; unmatched junction bases: 5. Germline CDR1 and CDR2: SEHNR and FQNEAQ (reference sequence). This CDR3 comprises 15 residues. CDR3 in DNA: TGTGCCAGCAGCTTAACGGGGACAGGGTCCTATGGCTACACCTTC. Its protein product is CASSLTGTGSYGYTF.

The CDR3 bases are TGCGCCAGCAGCTTGCTCCACCCTACCACAGATACGCAGTATTTT. Protein: CASSLLHPTTDTQYF. The rearrangement uses TRBV5-1 and TRBJ2-3; D is undetermined. Germline CDR1 is SGHRS and CDR2 is YFSETQ. This CDR3 has 15 residues. V lost 1 base and J 2 bases, leaving 11 bases between the germline ends.

The chain joins TRBV19 to TRBJ2-1; D not resolved. Deletions cut 6 bases from V and 0 bases from J, with 3 bases between. The CDR3 is 12 residues long. The germline V gene has CDR1 LNHDA and CDR2 SQIVND (reference sequence). This CDR3 is CASRASYNEQFF. The CDR3 DNA is TGTGCCAGTAGGGCCTCCTACAATGAGCAGTTCTTC. The full variable domain, completed using reference TRBV19 and TRBJ2-1, is DGGITQSPKYLFRKEGQNVTLSCEQNLNHDAMYWYRQDPGQGLRLIYYSQIVNDFQKGDIAEGYSVSREKKESFPLTVTSAQKNPTAFYLCASRASYNEQFFGPGTRLTVL.